What follows is one T cell receptor (beta chain) and its context. The data were taken from a study of blood T cell repertoires in COVID-19. Turning to the study itself: Collection of acute and convalescent COVID-19 samples took place in the United States, Italy and Spain. Nucleic acid was either cDNA or gDNA, and it came from T cells, B-cell-depleted T cells, or PBMCs.

Trimming stripped 4 bases from V and 5 bases from J, with 19 bases between. The CDR3 sequence is 16 residues long. The germline V gene has CDR1 SGHDT and CDR2 YYEEEE. In the study's own analysis: Amplifying reference gene primers gave estimates of nucleated cell counts. Assay: immunoSEQ multiplex PCR; the TCRdb copy retains only in-frame clones and omits some. V, J and clone size are taken as reported in that table, and D and trimming were inferred from the DNA itself. The table includes 50,000 to 70,000 clones, around 87% detected once. The sequencing input was peripheral blood. This clonotype was sampled from a man aged 55-75 years with active or convalescent COVID-19. The rearrangement links TRBV5-6 to TRBJ2-1; D is unclear. This CDR3 is CASSPAASVSHNEQFF. The CDR3 DNA reads TGTGCCAGCAGCCCGGCGGCTTCCGTTTCCCACAATGAGCAGTTCTTC.